The rows below give T cell receptor beta chains drawn from one sample of a study of blood T cell repertoires in COVID-19. Using immunoSEQ multiplex PCR, the repertoire was profiled, and TCRdb retains in-frame clones only, with some absent. The repertoire holds 200,000 to 250,000 clones, 83% seen once, with about 3.8% in the top ten. The source material was PBMCs or T cells enriched from blood (not recorded which). These receptors originate from a woman between 40 and 55 years old who had been exposed to COVID-19. CDR3s include the opening cysteine and the closing phenylalanine or tryptophan. Fields, in order: CDR3 protein, CDR3 DNA, V gene, D gene, J gene, clone size. The D gene is left open where the match is weak. Size values are once, few and many counts, or a class for expanded clones, and some rows have none.

CDR3aa: CASSRPAGAGGYTF; CDR3nt: TGTGCCAGCAGTCGGCCGGCAGGGGCAGGAGGCTACACCTTC; v_gene: TRBV28; d_gene: -; j_gene: TRBJ1-2; abundance: -
CDR3aa: CASSLYGFGVAFF; CDR3nt: TGTGCCAGCAGTTTATACGGGTTCGGGGTCGCTTTCTTT; v_gene: TRBV12-3/TRBV12-4; d_gene: -; j_gene: TRBJ1-1; abundance: -
CDR3aa: CASSLVGRRYTF; CDR3nt: TGTGCCAGCAGCTTAGTAGGGAGGAGATACACCTTC; v_gene: TRBV11-2; d_gene: -; j_gene: TRBJ1-2; abundance: -
CDR3aa: CASSQHDTGEETQYF; CDR3nt: TGTGCCAGCAGCCAGCACGACACGGGGGAAGAGACCCAGTACTTC; v_gene: TRBV4-2; d_gene: -; j_gene: TRBJ2-5; abundance: few
CDR3aa: CASSLARGSSTDTQYF; CDR3nt: TGTGCCAGCAGCTTAGCTAGGGGCTCTAGCACAGATACGCAGTATTTT; v_gene: TRBV7-9; d_gene: -; j_gene: TRBJ2-3; abundance: -
CDR3aa: CASSQAPPYGYTF; CDR3nt: TGTGCCAGTAGCCAGGCCCCCCCCTATGGCTACACCTTC; v_gene: TRBV19; d_gene: -; j_gene: TRBJ1-2; abundance: -
CDR3aa: CASSVRPSGGSDTQYF; CDR3nt: TGTGCCAGCAGCGTCCGCCCCTCCGGGGGTTCAGATACGCAGTATTTT; v_gene: TRBV7-6; d_gene: -; j_gene: TRBJ2-3; abundance: -
CDR3aa: CASSLTGSSTEAFF; CDR3nt: TGTGCCAGCAGCTTGACGGGGAGTTCCACTGAAGCTTTCTTT; v_gene: TRBV13; d_gene: -; j_gene: TRBJ1-1; abundance: -
CDR3aa: CASNQRSGGSSYNEQFF; CDR3nt: TGTGCCAGCAATCAACGCTCGGGGGGCAGCTCCTACAATGAGCAGTTCTTC; v_gene: TRBV2; d_gene: -; j_gene: TRBJ2-1; abundance: -
CDR3aa: CASSPRTGNYGYTF; CDR3nt: TGTGCCAGCAGCCCCCGGACAGGGAACTATGGCTACACCTTC; v_gene: TRBV2; d_gene: TRBD1; j_gene: TRBJ1-2; abundance: many
CDR3aa: CASSPPPGQSSYNEQFF; CDR3nt: TGTGCCAGCAGTCCGCCCCCCGGACAGAGCTCCTACAATGAGCAGTTCTTC; v_gene: TRBV27; d_gene: -; j_gene: TRBJ2-1; abundance: -
CDR3aa: CASSIGGTATNEKLFF; CDR3nt: TGTGCCAGTAGTATCGGAGGGACTGCAACTAATGAAAAACTGTTTTTT; v_gene: TRBV19; d_gene: -; j_gene: TRBJ1-4; abundance: few
CDR3aa: CASSFGPPGNSPLHF; CDR3nt: TGTGCCAGCAGCTTTGGTCCTCCGGGTAATTCACCCCTCCACTTT; v_gene: TRBV7-3; d_gene: -; j_gene: TRBJ1-6; abundance: -
CDR3aa: CASSPPTGWDTEAFF; CDR3nt: TGTGCCAGCAGCCCACCGACAGGGTGGGACACTGAAGCTTTCTTT; v_gene: TRBV3-1/TRBV3-2; d_gene: TRBD1; j_gene: TRBJ1-1; abundance: -
CDR3aa: CASSPRGSSGGTDTQYF; CDR3nt: TGTGCCAGCAGTCCCAGGGGGAGTAGCGGGGGGACAGATACGCAGTATTTT; v_gene: TRBV3-1/TRBV3-2; d_gene: TRBD2; j_gene: TRBJ2-3; abundance: -
CDR3aa: CASSLGDTDTQYF; CDR3nt: TGTGCCAGCAGCTTGGGAGACACAGATACGCAGTATTTT; v_gene: TRBV5-6; d_gene: -; j_gene: TRBJ2-3; abundance: -
CDR3aa: CARSSGPGHNTEAFF; CDR3nt: TGTGCCAGAAGCTCAGGCCCGGGACACAACACTGAAGCTTTCTTT; v_gene: TRBV5-3; d_gene: -; j_gene: TRBJ1-1; abundance: -
CDR3aa: CATSFGQPDRADEQYF; CDR3nt: TGTGCCACCAGCTTCGGACAGCCTGACCGGGCGGACGAGCAGTACTTC; v_gene: TRBV15; d_gene: -; j_gene: TRBJ2-7; abundance: -
CDR3aa: CASYFRGMNTEAFF; CDR3nt: TGTGCCAGCTATTTCAGGGGCATGAACACTGAAGCTTTCTTT; v_gene: TRBV6-5; d_gene: -; j_gene: TRBJ1-1; abundance: once
CDR3aa: CASSLGTAEDTQYF; CDR3nt: TGTGCCAGCAGCTTAGGGACAGCCGAAGATACGCAGTATTTT; v_gene: TRBV7-9; d_gene: -; j_gene: TRBJ2-3; abundance: few
CDR3aa: CASSFGGYEQYF; CDR3nt: TGTGCCAGCAGCTTCGGGGGCTACGAGCAGTACTTC; v_gene: TRBV5-4; d_gene: -; j_gene: TRBJ2-7; abundance: -
CDR3aa: CASSDRTNAEQFF; CDR3nt: TGTGCCAGCAGTGACCGGACTAACGCTGAGCAGTTCTTC; v_gene: TRBV2; d_gene: -; j_gene: TRBJ2-1; abundance: -
CDR3aa: CASSSDRAFNYGYTF; CDR3nt: TGCGCCAGCAGCTCGGACAGGGCGTTTAACTATGGCTACACCTTC; v_gene: TRBV5-1; d_gene: TRBD1; j_gene: TRBJ1-2; abundance: -